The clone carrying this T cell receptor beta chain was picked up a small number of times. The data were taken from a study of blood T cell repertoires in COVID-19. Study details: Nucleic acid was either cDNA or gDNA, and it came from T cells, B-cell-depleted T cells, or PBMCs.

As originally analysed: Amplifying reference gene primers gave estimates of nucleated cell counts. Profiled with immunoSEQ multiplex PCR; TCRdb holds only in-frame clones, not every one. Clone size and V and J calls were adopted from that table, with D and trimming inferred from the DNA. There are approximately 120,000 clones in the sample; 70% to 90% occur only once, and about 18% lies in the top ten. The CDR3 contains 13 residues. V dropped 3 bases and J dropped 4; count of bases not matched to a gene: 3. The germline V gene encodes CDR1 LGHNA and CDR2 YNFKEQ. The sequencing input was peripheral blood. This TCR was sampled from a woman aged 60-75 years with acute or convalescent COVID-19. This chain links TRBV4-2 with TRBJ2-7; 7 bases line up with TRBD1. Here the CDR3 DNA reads TGTGCCAGCAGCCAGGAGACAGGGTACGAGCAGTACTTC. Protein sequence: CASSQETGYEQYF.